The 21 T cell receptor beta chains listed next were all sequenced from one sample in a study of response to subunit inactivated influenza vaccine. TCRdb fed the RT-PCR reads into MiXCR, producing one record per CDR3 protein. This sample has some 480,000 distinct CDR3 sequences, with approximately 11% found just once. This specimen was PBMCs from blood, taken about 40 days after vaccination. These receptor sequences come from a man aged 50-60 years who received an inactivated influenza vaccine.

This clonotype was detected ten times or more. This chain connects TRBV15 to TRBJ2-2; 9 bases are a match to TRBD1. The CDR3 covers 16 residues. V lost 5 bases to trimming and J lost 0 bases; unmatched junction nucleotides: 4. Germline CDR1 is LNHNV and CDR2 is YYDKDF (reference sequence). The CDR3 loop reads CATSPRTGANTGELFF. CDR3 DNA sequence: TGTGCCACCAGCCCAAGGACAGGGGCGAACACCGGGGAGCTGTTTTTT.

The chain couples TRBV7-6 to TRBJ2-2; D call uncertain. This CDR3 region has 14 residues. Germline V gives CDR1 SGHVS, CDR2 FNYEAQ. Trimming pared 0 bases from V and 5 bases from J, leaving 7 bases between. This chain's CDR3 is CASSLAVKTGELFF. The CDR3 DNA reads TGTGCCAGCAGCTTAGCGGTGAAGACCGGGGAGCTGTTTTTT. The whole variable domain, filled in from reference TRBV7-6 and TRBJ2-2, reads GAGVSQSPRYKVTKRGQDVALRCDPISGHVSLYWYRQALGQGPEFLTYFNYEAQQDKSGLPNDRFSAERPEGSISTLTIQRTEQRDSAMYRCASSLAVKTGELFFGEGSRLTVL.

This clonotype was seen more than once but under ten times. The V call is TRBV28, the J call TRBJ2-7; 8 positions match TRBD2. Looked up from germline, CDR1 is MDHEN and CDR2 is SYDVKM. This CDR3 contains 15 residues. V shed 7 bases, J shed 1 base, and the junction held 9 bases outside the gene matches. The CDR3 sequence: CASKSGGMPSYEQYF. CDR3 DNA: TGTGCCAGCAAATCGGGGGGGATGCCTTCCTACGAGCAGTACTTC. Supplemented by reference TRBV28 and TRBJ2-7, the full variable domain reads DVKVTQSSRYLVKRTGEKVFLECVQDMDHENMFWYRQDPGLGLRLIYFSYDVKMKEKGDIPEGYSVSREKKERFSLILESASTNQTSMYLCASKSGGMPSYEQYFGPGTRLTVT.

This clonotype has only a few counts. In nucleotides, the CDR3 is TGTGCCAGCAGGGGACAGGGAGACACCGGGGAGCTGTTTTTT. Its translation: CASRGQGDTGELFF. This sequence joins TRBV6-1 and TRBJ2-2, with 9 bases identical to TRBD1. V shed 6 bases and J 3 bases; nucleotides not matched to a gene: 2. The CDR3 is 14 residues long. Germline-derived CDR1 and CDR2 are MNHNS and SASEGT.

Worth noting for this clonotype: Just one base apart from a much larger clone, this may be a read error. DNA for the CDR3: TGCGCCATCAGCCAAGGGGGGACAGGCCGGGCGTCACCCCTCCACTTT. Protein product: CAISQGGTGRASPLHF. The chain joins TRBV4-3 to TRBJ1-6; 8 nucleotides match TRBD1. From germline, CDR1 is LGHNA and CDR2 YSLEER. The CDR3 spans 16 residues.

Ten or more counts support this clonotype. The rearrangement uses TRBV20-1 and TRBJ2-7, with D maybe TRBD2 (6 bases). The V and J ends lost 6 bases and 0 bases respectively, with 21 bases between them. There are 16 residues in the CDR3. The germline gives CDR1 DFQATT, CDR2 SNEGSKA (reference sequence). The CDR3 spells CSARPGTARSSYEQYF. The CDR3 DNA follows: TGCAGTGCCCGACCCGGGACTGCCAGGAGCTCCTACGAGCAGTACTTC.

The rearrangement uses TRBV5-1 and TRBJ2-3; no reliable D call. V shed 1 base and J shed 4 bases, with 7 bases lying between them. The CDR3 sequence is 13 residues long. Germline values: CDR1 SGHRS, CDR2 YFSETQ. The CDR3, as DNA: TGCGCCAGCAGCTTGTCACGGCCAGATACGCAGTATTTT. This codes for CASSLSRPDTQYF.

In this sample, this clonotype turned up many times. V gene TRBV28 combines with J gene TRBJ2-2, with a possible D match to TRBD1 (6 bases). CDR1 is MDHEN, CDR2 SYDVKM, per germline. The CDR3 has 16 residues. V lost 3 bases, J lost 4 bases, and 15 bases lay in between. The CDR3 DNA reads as TGTGCCAGCAGTTTTTGGGGGCGCGTGAGCACCGGGGAGCTGTTTTTT. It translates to CASSFWGRVSTGELFF.

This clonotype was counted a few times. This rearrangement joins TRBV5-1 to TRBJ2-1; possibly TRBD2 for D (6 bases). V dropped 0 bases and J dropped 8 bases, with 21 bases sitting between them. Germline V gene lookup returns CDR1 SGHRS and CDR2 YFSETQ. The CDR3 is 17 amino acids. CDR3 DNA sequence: TGCGCCAGCAGCTTGGGGGGGGTGCTAGCGTCCGTCGATGAGCAGTTCTTC. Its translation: CASSLGGVLASVDEQFF. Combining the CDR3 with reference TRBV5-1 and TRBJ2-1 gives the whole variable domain KAGVTQTPRYLIKTRGQQVTLSCSPISGHRSVSWYQQTPGQGLQFLFEYFSETQRNKGNFPGRFSGRQFSNSRSEMNVSTLELGDSALYLCASSLGGVLASVDEQFFGPGTRLTVL.

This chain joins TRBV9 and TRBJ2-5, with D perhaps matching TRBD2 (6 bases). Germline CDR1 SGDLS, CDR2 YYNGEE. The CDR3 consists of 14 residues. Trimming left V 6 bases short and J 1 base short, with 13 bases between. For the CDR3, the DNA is TGTGCCAGCACCAAAAGGGGACTCCAAGAGACCCAGTACTTC. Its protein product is CASTKRGLQETQYF.

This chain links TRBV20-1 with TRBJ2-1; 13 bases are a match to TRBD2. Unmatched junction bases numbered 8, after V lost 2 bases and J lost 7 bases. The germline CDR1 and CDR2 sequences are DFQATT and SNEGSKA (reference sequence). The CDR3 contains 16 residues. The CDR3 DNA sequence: TGCAGTGCTAGAACCACTAGCGGGGGGGCAAGAAATGAGCAGTTCTTC. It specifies CSARTTSGGARNEQFF.

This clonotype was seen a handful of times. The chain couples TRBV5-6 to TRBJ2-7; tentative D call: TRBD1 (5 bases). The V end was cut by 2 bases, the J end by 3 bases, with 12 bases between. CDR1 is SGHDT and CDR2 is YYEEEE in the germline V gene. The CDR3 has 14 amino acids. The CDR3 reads CASSFSGLGYEQYF. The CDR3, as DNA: TGTGCCAGCAGCTTTTCAGGGCTGGGCTACGAGCAGTACTTC.

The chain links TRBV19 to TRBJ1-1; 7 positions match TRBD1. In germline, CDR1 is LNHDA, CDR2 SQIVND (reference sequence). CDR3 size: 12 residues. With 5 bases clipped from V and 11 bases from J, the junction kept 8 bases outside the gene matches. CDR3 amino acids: CASSGQAGKAFF. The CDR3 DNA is TGTGCCAGTAGTGGACAGGCGGGAAAGGCTTTCTTT. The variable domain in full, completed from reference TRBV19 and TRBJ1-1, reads DGGITQSPKYLFRKEGQNVTLSCEQNLNHDAMYWYRQDPGQGLRLIYYSQIVNDFQKGDIAEGYSVSREKKESFPLTVTSAQKNPTAFYLCASSGQAGKAFFGQGTRLTVV.

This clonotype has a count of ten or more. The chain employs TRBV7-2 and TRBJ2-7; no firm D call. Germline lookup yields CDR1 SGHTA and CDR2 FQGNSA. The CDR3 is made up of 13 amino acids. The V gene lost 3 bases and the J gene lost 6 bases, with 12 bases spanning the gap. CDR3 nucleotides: TGTGCCAGCAGCTTTTCCGGCCCAACCGAGCAGTACTTC. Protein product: CASSFSGPTEQYF.

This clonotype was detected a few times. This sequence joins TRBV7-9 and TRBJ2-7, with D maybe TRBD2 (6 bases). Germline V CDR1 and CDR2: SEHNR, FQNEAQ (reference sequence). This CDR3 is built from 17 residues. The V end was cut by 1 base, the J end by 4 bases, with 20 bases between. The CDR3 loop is CASSLDSDPGAMYEQYF. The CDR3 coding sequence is TGTGCCAGCAGCTTAGATTCGGATCCGGGAGCTATGTACGAGCAGTACTTC.

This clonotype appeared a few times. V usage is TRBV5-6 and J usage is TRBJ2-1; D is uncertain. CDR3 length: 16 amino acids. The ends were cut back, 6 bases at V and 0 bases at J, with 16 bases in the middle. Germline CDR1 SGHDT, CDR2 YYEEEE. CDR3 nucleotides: TGTGCCAGCACCTCCGACGGATGGAGCTCCTACAATGAGCAGTTCTTC. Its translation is CASTSDGWSSYNEQFF.

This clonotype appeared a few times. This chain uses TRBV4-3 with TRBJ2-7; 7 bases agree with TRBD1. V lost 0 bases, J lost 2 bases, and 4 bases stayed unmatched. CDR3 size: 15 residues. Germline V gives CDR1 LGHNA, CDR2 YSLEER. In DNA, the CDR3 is TGCGCCAGCAGCCAAGATTTCGGACAGGCCTACGAGCAGTACTTC. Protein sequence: CASSQDFGQAYEQYF.

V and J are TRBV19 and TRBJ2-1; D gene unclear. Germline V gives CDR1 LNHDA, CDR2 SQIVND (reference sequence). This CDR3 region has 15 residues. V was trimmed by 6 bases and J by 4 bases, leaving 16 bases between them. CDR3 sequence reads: CASSSRVHTYNEQFF. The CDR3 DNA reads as TGTGCCAGTAGCAGTAGAGTACATACTTACAATGAGCAGTTCTTC.

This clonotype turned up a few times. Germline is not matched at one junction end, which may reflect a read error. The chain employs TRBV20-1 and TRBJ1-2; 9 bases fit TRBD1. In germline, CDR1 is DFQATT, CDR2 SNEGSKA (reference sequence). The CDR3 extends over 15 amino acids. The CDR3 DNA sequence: TGCAGTGCTAGAGACAATAACAGGGGGCTCTATGGCCACACCTTC. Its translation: CSARDNNRGLYGHTF.

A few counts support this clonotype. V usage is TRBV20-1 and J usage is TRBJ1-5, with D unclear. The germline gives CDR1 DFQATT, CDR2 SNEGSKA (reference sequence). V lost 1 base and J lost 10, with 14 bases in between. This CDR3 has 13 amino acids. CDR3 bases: TGCAGTGCTAGAGGGGAAGGGAACGCACCCCAGCATTTT. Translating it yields CSARGEGNAPQHF.

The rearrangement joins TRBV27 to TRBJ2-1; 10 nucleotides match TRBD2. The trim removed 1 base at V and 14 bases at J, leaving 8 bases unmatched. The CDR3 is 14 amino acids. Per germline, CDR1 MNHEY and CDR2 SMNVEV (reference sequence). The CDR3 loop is CASSLFPSGSVEFF. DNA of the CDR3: TGTGCCAGCAGTTTATTTCCTAGCGGGAGTGTGGAGTTCTTC.